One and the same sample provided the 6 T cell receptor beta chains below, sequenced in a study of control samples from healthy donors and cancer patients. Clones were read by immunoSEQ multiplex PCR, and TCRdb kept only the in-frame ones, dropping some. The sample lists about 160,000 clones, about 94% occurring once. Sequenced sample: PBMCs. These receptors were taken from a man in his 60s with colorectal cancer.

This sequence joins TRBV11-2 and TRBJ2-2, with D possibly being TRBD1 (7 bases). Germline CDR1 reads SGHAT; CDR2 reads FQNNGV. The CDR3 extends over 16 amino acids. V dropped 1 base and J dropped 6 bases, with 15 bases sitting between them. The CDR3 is CASSLAPGGPPGELFF. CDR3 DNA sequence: TGTGCCAGCAGCTTAGCACCAGGGGGGCCGCCCGGGGAGCTGTTTTTT.

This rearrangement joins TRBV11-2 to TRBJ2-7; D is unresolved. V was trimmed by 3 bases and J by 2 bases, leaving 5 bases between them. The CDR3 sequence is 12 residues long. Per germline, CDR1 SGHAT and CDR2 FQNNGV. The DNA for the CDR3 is TGTGCCAGCAGCTTCGGAACCTACGAGCAGTACTTC. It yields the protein CASSFGTYEQYF.

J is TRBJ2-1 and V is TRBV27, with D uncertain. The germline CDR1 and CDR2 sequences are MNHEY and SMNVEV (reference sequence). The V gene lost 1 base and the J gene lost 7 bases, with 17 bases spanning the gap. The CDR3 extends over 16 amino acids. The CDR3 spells CASSLLALIHGNEQFF. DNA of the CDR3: TGTGCCAGCAGTTTATTAGCTCTAATCCACGGGAATGAGCAGTTCTTC.

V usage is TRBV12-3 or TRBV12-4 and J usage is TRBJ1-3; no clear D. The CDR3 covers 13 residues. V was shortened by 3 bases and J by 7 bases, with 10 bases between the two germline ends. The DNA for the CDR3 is TGTGCCAGCAGTTTGGGCCTAGGGAACACCATATATTTT. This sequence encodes CASSLGLGNTIYF.

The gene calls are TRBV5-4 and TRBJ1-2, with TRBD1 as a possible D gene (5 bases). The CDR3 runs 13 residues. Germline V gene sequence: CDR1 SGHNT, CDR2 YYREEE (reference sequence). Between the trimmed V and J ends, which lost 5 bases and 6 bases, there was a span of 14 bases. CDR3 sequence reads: CASSTMRGNGYTF. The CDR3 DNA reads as TGTGCCAGCAGTACGATGCGGGGGAATGGCTACACCTTC.

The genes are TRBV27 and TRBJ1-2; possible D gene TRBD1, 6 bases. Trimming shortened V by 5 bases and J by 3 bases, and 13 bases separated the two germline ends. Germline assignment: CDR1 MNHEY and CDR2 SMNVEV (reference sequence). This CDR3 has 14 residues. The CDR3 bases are TGTGCCAGCAGTAAAGGGACATGGGACTATGGCTACACCTTC. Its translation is CASSKGTWDYGYTF.